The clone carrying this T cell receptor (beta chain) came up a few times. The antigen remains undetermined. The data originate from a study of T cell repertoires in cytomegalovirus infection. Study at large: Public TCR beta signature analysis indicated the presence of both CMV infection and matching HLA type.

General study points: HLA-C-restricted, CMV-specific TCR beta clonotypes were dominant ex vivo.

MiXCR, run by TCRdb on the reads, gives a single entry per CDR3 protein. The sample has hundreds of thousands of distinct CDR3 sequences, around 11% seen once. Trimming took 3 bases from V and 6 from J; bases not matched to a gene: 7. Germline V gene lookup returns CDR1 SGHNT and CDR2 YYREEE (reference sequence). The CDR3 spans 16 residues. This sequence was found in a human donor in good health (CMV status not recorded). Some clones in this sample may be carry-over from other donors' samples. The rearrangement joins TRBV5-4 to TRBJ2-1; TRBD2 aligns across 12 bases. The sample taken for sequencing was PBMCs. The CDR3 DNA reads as TGTGCCAGCAGCTCTAGCGGGGGGGCCGACGGCAATGAGCAGTTCTTC. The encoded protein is CASSSSGGADGNEQFF.